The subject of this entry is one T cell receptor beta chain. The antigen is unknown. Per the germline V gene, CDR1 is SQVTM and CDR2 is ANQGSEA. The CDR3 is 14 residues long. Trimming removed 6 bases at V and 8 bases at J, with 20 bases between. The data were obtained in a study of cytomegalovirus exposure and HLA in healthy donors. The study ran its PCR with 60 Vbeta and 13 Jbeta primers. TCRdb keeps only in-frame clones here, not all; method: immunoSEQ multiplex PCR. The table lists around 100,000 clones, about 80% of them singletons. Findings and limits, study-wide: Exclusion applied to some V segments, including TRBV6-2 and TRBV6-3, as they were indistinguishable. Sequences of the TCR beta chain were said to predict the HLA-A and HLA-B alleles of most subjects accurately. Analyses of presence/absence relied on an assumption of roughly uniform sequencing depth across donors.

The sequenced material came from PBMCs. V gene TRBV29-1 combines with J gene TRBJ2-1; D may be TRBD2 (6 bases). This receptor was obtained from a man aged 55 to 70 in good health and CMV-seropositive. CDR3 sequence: CSVYLTRRPHEQFF. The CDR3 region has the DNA TGCAGCGTCTACTTGACTAGAAGGCCCCATGAGCAGTTCTTC.